This entry describes one T cell receptor (beta chain). Its antigen is not yet known. No base qualities exist here, and no much larger clone lies one base off it. TCRbeta CDR3 regions were amplified from genomic DNA using the immunoSEQ Assay, a bias-controlled multiplex PCR. As for the original processing: The number of nucleated cells in each sample was estimated from the amplification of reference gene primers within the assay. To quantify the absolute abundance of each unique TCRbeta CDR3 rearrangement, sequence reads were collapsed and filtered. For each sample, productive Simpson clonality was calculated as the square root of Simpson's diversity index across productive rearrangements. TCRdb's version of the immuneACCESS table is confined to in-frame rearrangements and falls short of the full clone set. An unresolved V gene accounts for under half of the shortfall where checked; the remainder is of unknown origin. V, J and clone size are taken as reported in that table, and D and trimming were inferred from the DNA itself. In all, the sample holds 110,000 to 150,000 clones, and over 70% of those were seen once. In total, the top ten clones hold less than 2% of the sample.

The collaborating institutions used their own protocols to collect whole blood in K2EDTA tubes. Collaborator samples were shipped for TCRbeta analysis as frozen whole blood, isolated PBMCs, or DNA extracted from either sample type. This sample was taken from a study of blood T cell repertoires in COVID-19 (dated by TCRdb to between 2020 and 2021). Broadly, across the study: Collaborator samples came from the United States, Italy and Spain and covered acute and convalescent phases of COVID-19. Samples were obtained from the ongoing ImmuneRACE study (first 160 participants) and from over a thousand subjects provided by 6 global collaborators. Where available, HLA class I and class II types were obtained from metadata supplied by the sample provider rather than from assay-based typing. Nearly every sample came with metadata listing a de-identified subject ID, COVID-19 status, age in years and sex. The material from the prospective study consisted of cDNA or gDNA derived from T cells, B-cell-depleted T cells, or PBMCs. Subjects who had been exposed to COVID-19, were actively infected with it, or had recovered from it provided the deeply sampled blood TCRbeta repertoires that made up the dataset. The repertoires were made available in a free public database intended to serve as a resource for research on the immune response to SARS-CoV-2. The investigation overall reported the following: How much clinical and demographic metadata was included differed by source and by participant, and the metadata was provided uncurated.

The TCR originated in a woman aged 55-69 years with acute or convalescent COVID-19. Sequenced sample: peripheral blood.

The bases are TGTGCCAGTAGTATACAGGGCTTGCCGTACTCTGGAAACACCATATATTTT. Its protein product is CASSIQGLPYSGNTIYF. The rearrangement combines TRBV19 with TRBJ1-3, and perhaps TRBD1 as D gene, on 5 matching bases. The germline V gene (reference sequence) specifies LNHDA as CDR1 and SQIVND as CDR2. The CDR3 goes from the cysteine to the phenylalanine over 17 residues. Here the CDR3 DNA is all that survives: 51 bases in frame from base 1. The V end loses 2 bases and the J end loses 0 bases, and a stretch of 14 bases separates them.